The 27 T cell receptor beta chains in this list originate from one sample, sequenced in a study of control samples from healthy donors and cancer patients. TCRdb's table, derived via immunoSEQ multiplex PCR, lists solely in-frame clones and lacks some. The data hold some 130,000 clones, with over 85% observed a single time. Sequencing used blood. Receptors originate from a man aged 18 to 29 in good health.

The chain combines TRBV3-1 (or the pseudogene TRBV3-2) with TRBJ2-2, with 9 bases aligning to TRBD1. The CDR3 has 18 residues. Germline CDR1 LGHDT, CDR2 YNNKEL (reference sequence). Trimming took 2 bases from V and 2 from J; bases not matched to a gene: 9. CDR3 amino acids: CASSQYVGTGSNTGELFF. The CDR3 region has the DNA TGTGCCAGCAGCCAATACGTGGGGACAGGGAGCAACACCGGGGAGCTGTTTTTT.

The chain combines TRBV5-4 with TRBJ2-5; D is uncertain. V was clipped by 1 base and J by 2 bases, with 9 bases between them. Germline V gives CDR1 SGHNT, CDR2 YYREEE (reference sequence). The CDR3 loop spans 14 amino acids. CDR3 nucleotide sequence: TGTGCCAGCAGCTTGTGGAACAGACAAGAGACCCAGTACTTC. Its protein product is CASSLWNRQETQYF.

This sequence joins TRBV6-5 and TRBJ1-1; D is undetermined. Germline V gene data show CDR1 as MNHEY and CDR2 as SVGAGI. The CDR3 runs to 14 residues. The V end was cut by 3 bases, the J end by 7 bases, with 15 bases between. For the CDR3, the DNA is TGTGCCAGCAGTTATCTGACTGGGCGTGGTGAAGCTTTCTTT. It is translated as CASSYLTGRGEAFF.

CDR3 DNA: TGTGCCAGCAGCCGAGACAGGGGCGAAACCTACGAGCAGTACTTC. It specifies CASSRDRGETYEQYF. The rearrangement joins TRBV4-2 to TRBJ2-7; 8 bases line up with TRBD1. Looked up from germline, CDR1 is LGHNA and CDR2 is YNFKEQ. J was trimmed by 2 bases and V by 4 bases; bases with no gene match: 7. The CDR3 totals 15 residues.

This clone was seen more than once but under ten times. This sequence joins TRBV14 and TRBJ2-6; 7 bases fit TRBD1. Losses at the gene ends were 4 bases for V and 2 bases for J; bases not matched to a gene: 17. Germline V gene sequence: CDR1 SGHDN, CDR2 FVKESK. CDR3 length: 20 amino acids. The CDR3 DNA follows: TGTGCCAGCAGCCCTACGGGGACAGTGCCTCCCGGGGCTGGGGCCAACGTCCTGACTTTC. This encodes CASSPTGTVPPGAGANVLTF. Together with reference TRBV14 and TRBJ2-6, the CDR3 gives the full variable domain: EAGVTQFPSHSVIEKGQTVTLRCDPISGHDNLYWYRRVMGKEIKFLLHFVKESKQDESGMPNNRFLAERTGGTYSTLKVQPAELEDSGVYFCASSPTGTVPPGAGANVLTFGAGSRLTVL.

The rearrangement uses TRBV2 and TRBJ2-3; 8 bases match TRBD2. Trimming cost V 6 bases and J 5 bases; bases outside gene matches: 13. The length of the CDR3 is 16 residues. Germline V gene lookup returns CDR1 SNHLY and CDR2 FYNNEI. In nucleotides, the CDR3 is TGTGCCAGCAGGAAGATCGCGGGACTAGGGCTAGATACGCAGTATTTT. Translated, it gives CASRKIAGLGLDTQYF.

The chain employs TRBV2 and TRBJ1-2; D unresolved. Germline values: CDR1 SNHLY, CDR2 FYNNEI. The CDR3 is 14 residues long. V lost 3 bases, J lost 5 bases, and 13 bases lay in between. The CDR3 reads CASSDNSLDYGYTF. The CDR3 nucleotides are TGTGCCAGCAGTGATAACTCGTTGGATTATGGCTACACCTTC.

The rearrangement uses TRBV4-1 and TRBJ1-1; D gene unclear. The CDR3 consists of 15 residues. From germline, CDR1 is MGHRA and CDR2 YSYEKL. The V end was cut by 4 bases, the J end by 5 bases, with 17 bases between. The CDR3 DNA is TGCGCCAGCAGCCCGCCTTGGGCCTCGAATACTGAAGCTTTCTTT. Amino acids: CASSPPWASNTEAFF.

V and J are TRBV18 and TRBJ1-2, with D perhaps TRBD1 (6 bases). CDR3 size: 13 residues. CDR1 is KGHSH and CDR2 is LQKENI in the germline V gene. Trimming took 3 bases from V and 7 from J, leaving 12 bases between them. The DNA for the CDR3 is TGTGCCAGCTCACCTGGACAGACAAGTGGCTACACCTTC. Its translation: CASSPGQTSGYTF.

The gene calls are TRBV3-1 (or the pseudogene TRBV3-2) and TRBJ1-4; no definite D call. The germline V gene encodes CDR1 LGHDT and CDR2 YNNKEL (reference sequence). With 1 base removed from V and 8 bases from J, the gap between germline ends came to 17 bases. This CDR3 spans 16 amino acids. As DNA, the CDR3 is TGTGCCAGCAGCCAAGGGCTTCAAGCCGGGGTCGAAAAACTGTTTTTT. The encoded protein is CASSQGLQAGVEKLFF.

The V call is TRBV27, the J call TRBJ1-2, with 7 positions matching TRBD1. V lost 3 bases to trimming and J lost 3 bases; unmatched junction nucleotides: 7. CDR3 length: 15 amino acids. Germline V gene data show CDR1 as MNHEY and CDR2 as SMNVEV (reference sequence). This CDR3 is CASSLAGQYYYGYTF. The CDR3 nucleotides read TGTGCCAGCAGTTTGGCGGGACAGTACTACTATGGCTACACCTTC.

This rearrangement joins TRBV6-4 to TRBJ1-5; 10 bases are a match to TRBD1. Germline values: CDR1 MRHNA, CDR2 SNTAGT. V shed 4 bases, J shed 5 bases, and the junction held 5 bases outside the gene matches. CDR3 size: 15 residues. This CDR3 is CASSATDRGHQPQHF. In nucleotides, the CDR3 is TGTGCCAGCAGTGCCACCGACAGGGGGCATCAGCCCCAGCATTTT.

The gene calls are TRBV10-3 and TRBJ1-4; D unresolved. The V end was cut by 6 bases, the J end by 0 bases, with 17 bases between. CDR3 size: 17 residues. The germline V gene has CDR1 ENHRY and CDR2 SYGVKD. CDR3 sequence: CAIRDDTTWATNEKLFF. CDR3 nucleotide sequence: TGTGCCATCAGAGACGACACCACCTGGGCAACTAATGAAAAACTGTTTTTT.

The genes are TRBV11-2 and TRBJ2-3; D is ambiguous. Per germline, CDR1 SGHAT and CDR2 FQNNGV. Trimming shortened V by 4 bases and J by 11 bases, and 16 bases separated the two germline ends. The CDR3 sequence is 13 residues long. For the CDR3, the DNA is TGTGCCAGCAGCTCAGTCCTGGGTCTCTTGCAGTATTTT. Its protein is CASSSVLGLLQYF.

V gene TRBV21-1 combines with J gene TRBJ2-7; TRBD1, the table's D call, was not compared with the DNA. TRBV21-1 is labeled a pseudogene. The CDR3 covers 20 residues. In DNA form, the CDR3 reads TGTGCCAGCAGCAAAAAAAAGGCGAAAACCCGGGACAGTGATACCTACGAGCAGTACTTC. Translating it yields CASSKKKAKTRDSDTYEQYF.

This clone appeared once. The V and J genes are TRBV9 and TRBJ2-2; TRBD2 agrees at 10 bases. V was pared by 4 bases and J by 8 bases, with 14 bases of the junction left unmatched. Looked up from germline, CDR1 is SGDLS and CDR2 is YYNGEE. The CDR3 runs to 17 residues. Here the CDR3 DNA reads TGTGCCAGCAGCCTAGCGGGTAGCGGGGGGCTGACGGGGGAGCTGTTTTTT. Translating gives CASSLAGSGGLTGELFF.

The chain joins TRBV4-1 to TRBJ2-5; the match to TRBD2 covers 12 bases. After removal of 6 bases from V and 1 base from J, the junction contained 6 bases not matched to a gene. Per the germline V gene, CDR1 is MGHRA and CDR2 is YSYEKL. There are 16 residues in the CDR3. CDR3 amino acids: CASSYGTSGFQETQYF. For the CDR3, the DNA is TGCGCCAGCAGTTACGGGACTAGCGGGTTCCAAGAGACCCAGTACTTC.

The DNA of the CDR3 is TGCGCCAGCAGGGGGAACTACGGCGAGCAGTACTTC. Residues: CASRGNYGEQYF. The genes are TRBV5-1 and TRBJ2-7; D gene unclear. The CDR3 runs 12 residues. Germline lookup yields CDR1 SGHRS and CDR2 YFSETQ. The V end lost 5 bases, the J end lost 6 bases, and 12 bases lay between the germline ends.

This clone occurred a few times. V usage is TRBV4-1 and J usage is TRBJ1-5; D is unresolved. Germline V gene data show CDR1 as MGHRA and CDR2 as YSYEKL. Deletions cut 1 base from V and 0 bases from J, with 16 bases between. The CDR3 length is 18 residues. The CDR3 here is CASSQVPGDGSSNQPQHF. For the CDR3, the DNA is TGCGCCAGCAGCCAAGTCCCTGGGGATGGCAGTAGCAATCAGCCCCAGCATTTT.

A few counts support this clone. In nucleotides, the CDR3 is TGTGCCAGCAGTGAAAGTGGACAATTTCCCGGGGAGCTGTTTTTT. This sequence encodes CASSESGQFPGELFF. This chain connects TRBV2 to TRBJ2-2; D perhaps matches TRBD1 (5 bases). Trimming stripped 2 bases from V and 6 bases from J, with 13 bases between. Germline V CDR1 and CDR2: SNHLY, FYNNEI. The CDR3 runs 15 residues.

The chain recombines TRBV7-9 with TRBJ2-7; D is undetermined. Trimming took 4 bases from V and 4 from J, leaving 2 bases between them. The CDR3 runs 10 residues. CDR1 is SEHNR, CDR2 FQNEAQ, per germline (reference sequence). CDR3 protein: CASSSYEQYF. CDR3 bases: TGTGCCAGCAGCTCATACGAGCAGTACTTC. Together with reference TRBV7-9 and TRBJ2-7, the CDR3 gives the full variable domain: DTGVSQNPRHKITKRGQNVTFRCDPISEHNRLYWYRQTLGQGPEFLTYFQNEAQLEKSRLLSDRFSAERPKGSFSTLEIQRTEQGDSAMYLCASSSYEQYFGPGTRLTVT.

The CDR3 sequence: CASSIQGARETQYF. Written as DNA, the CDR3 is TGTGCCAGTAGTATCCAGGGGGCGCGGGAGACCCAGTACTTC. The chain employs TRBV19 and TRBJ2-5, with TRBD1 matching 8 bases. CDR1 LNHDA and CDR2 SQIVND come from the germline V gene (reference sequence). The CDR3 is 14 amino acids. J gave up 5 bases and V 3 bases, and 5 bases lay outside the gene matches.

This rearrangement joins TRBV12-3 or TRBV12-4 to TRBJ2-7, with D maybe TRBD1 (5 bases). The CDR3 totals 12 residues. V lost 5 bases and J lost 3, with 8 bases in between. The chain's CDR3 is CASSKDSYEQYF. The CDR3 coding sequence is TGTGCCAGCAGTAAAGACAGCTACGAGCAGTACTTC.

This rearrangement joins TRBV7-3 to TRBJ2-3, with D perhaps TRBD1 or TRBD2 (6 bases each). Germline V CDR1 and CDR2: SGHTA, FQGTGA. CDR3 length equals 15 residues. Trimming removed 3 bases at V and 3 bases at J, with 13 bases between. The CDR3 here is CASSLVPGATDTQYF. DNA of the CDR3: TGTGCCAGCAGCTTGGTCCCGGGGGCAACAGATACGCAGTATTTT.

This chain connects TRBV4-1 to TRBJ2-5, with 14 nucleotides matching TRBD2. Trimming took 4 bases from V and 6 from J; bases not matched to a gene: 13. CDR1 and CDR2 from the germline V gene are MGHRA and YSYEKL. The length of the CDR3 is 18 residues. The CDR3 nucleotides read TGCGCCAGCAGCCGCCCGACTAGCGGGGGGGCGGCCGGGAAGACCCAGTACTTC. Its translation is CASSRPTSGGAAGKTQYF.

CDR3 protein: CSASSPDTQYF. The CDR3 DNA follows: TGCAGTGCCTCGAGCCCAGATACGCAGTATTTT. This chain connects TRBV20-1 to TRBJ2-3, with no clear D. Germline loops: CDR1 DFQATT, CDR2 SNEGSKA (reference sequence). V was trimmed by 6 bases and J by 4 bases, leaving 8 bases between them. This CDR3 has 11 amino acids.

The V gene is TRBV13, the J gene TRBJ1-2; 10 bases line up with TRBD1. The trim removed 4 bases at V and 3 bases at J, leaving 2 bases unmatched. Germline CDR1 PRHDT, CDR2 FYEKMQ (reference sequence). CDR3 length equals 14 residues. In nucleotides, the CDR3 is TGTGCCAGCAGCTCCGACAGGGGGCACTATGGCTACACCTTC. The encoded protein is CASSSDRGHYGYTF.